This is a list of T cell receptor beta chains from one sample in a study of memory B cells and T cells in multiple sclerosis. Clones were read by immunoSEQ multiplex PCR, and TCRdb kept only the in-frame ones, dropping some. In the table there are 11,000 to 15,000 clones, 69% of which are singletons. Sequences were obtained from memory (CD45RO+) CD4+ T cells from blood. Receptor source: a human donor with multiple sclerosis. Each CDR3 is given with its conserved first and last residue. A D gene is named only where the DNA matches it firmly. Size tells how often a clone was seen (once, few, many) or the class of an expanded clone, and some rows leave it out.

TRBJ2-7 | 14 | TRBD1 | TRBV9 | . | CASAQEGTGHEQYF | TGTGCCAGCGCCCAGGAAGGGACAGGCCACGAGCAGTACTTC
TRBJ1-5 | 15 | TRBD1 | TRBV7-9 | . | CASSTGQGNIQPQHF | TGTGCCAGCAGCACTGGACAGGGAAACATTCAGCCCCAGCATTTT
TRBJ1-1 | 15 | TRBD1 | TRBV29-1 | . | CSASREQGANTEAFF | TGCAGCGCCTCGCGTGAACAGGGGGCGAACACTGAAGCTTTCTTT
TRBJ1-1 | 14 | . | TRBV7-8 | . | CASSLVGVNTEAFF | TGTGCCAGCAGCTTAGTCGGAGTGAACACTGAAGCTTTCTTT
TRBJ2-4 | 15 | TRBD2 | TRBV7-9 | . | CASSHRGGINDIQYF | TGTGCCAGCAGCCACCGGGGGGGGATAAATGACATTCAGTACTTC
TRBJ2-3 | 15 | . | TRBV19 | once | CASAKSGARTDTQYF | TGTGCCAGTGCGAAGAGCGGAGCCCGGACAGATACGCAGTATTTT
TRBJ2-7 | 16 | . | TRBV5-1 | . | CASSAAAGTAVYEQYF | TGCGCCAGCAGCGCAGCCGCCGGGACTGCCGTCTACGAGCAGTACTTC
TRBJ1-5 | 15 | . | TRBV11-3 | . | CASSLKRVPNQPQHF | TGTGCCAGCAGCTTAAAGAGAGTACCCAATCAGCCCCAGCATTTT
TRBJ1-3 | 15 | TRBD1 | TRBV9 | . | CASSATGDPGNTIYF | TGTGCCAGCAGCGCCACAGGGGACCCTGGAAACACCATATATTTT
TRBJ2-3 | 12 | . | TRBV15 | . | CATSLTFDTQYF | TGTGCCACCAGCCTGACATTTGATACGCAGTATTTT
TRBJ1-6 | 17 | . | TRBV7-8 | . | CASSTGRGGSYNSPLHF | TGTGCCAGCAGCACCGGGCGAGGGGGCTCCTATAATTCACCCCTCCACTTT
TRBJ2-7 | 15 | . | TRBV5-1 | few | CASSPAGLGSYEQYF | TGCGCCAGCAGCCCGGCAGGACTTGGGTCCTACGAGCAGTACTTC
TRBJ2-7 | 14 | TRBD1 | TRBV15 | . | CATSREGQGYEQYF | TGTGCCACCAGCAGAGAGGGACAGGGCTACGAGCAGTACTTC
TRBJ2-7 | 15 | . | TRBV9 | . | CASSPRDSAAYEQYF | TGTGCCAGCAGCCCGCGGGACAGCGCAGCCTACGAGCAGTACTTC
TRBJ1-2 | 15 | TRBD1 | TRBV5-6 | . | CASSLTGQEESGYTF | TGTGCCAGCAGCTTGACGGGACAGGAAGAAAGTGGCTACACCTTC
TRBJ2-1 | 14 | TRBD2 | TRBV10-3 | . | CAISGTSGGNEQFF | TGTGCCATCAGTGGGACTAGCGGGGGGAATGAGCAGTTCTTC
TRBJ2-1 | 16 | . | TRBV7-6 | . | CASSPRMGGAYNEQFF | TGTGCCAGCAGCCCGCGTATGGGAGGAGCCTACAATGAGCAGTTCTTC
TRBJ1-2 | 13 | . | TRBV5-5 | . | CASSLEDITGYTF | TGTGCCAGCAGCTTGGAGGACATAACGGGCTACACCTTC
TRBJ2-6 | 17 | TRBD1 | TRBV5-1 | . | CASSLWTGSSGANVLTF | TGCGCCAGCAGCCTCTGGACAGGTTCCTCTGGGGCCAACGTCCTGACTTTC
TRBJ1-5 | 15 | TRBD1 | TRBV6-6 | . | CASSPSRGNGQPQHF | TGTGCCAGCAGCCCAAGCAGGGGGAACGGTCAGCCCCAGCATTTT
TRBJ1-2 | 11 | . | TRBV29-1 | once | CSAGVGYGYTF | TGCAGCGCGGGAGTAGGGTATGGCTACACCTTC
TRBJ2-7 | 15 | TRBD1 | TRBV5-6 | few | CASSLGPTGVYEQYF | TGTGCCAGCAGCTTGGGCCCGACAGGGGTCTACGAGCAGTACTTC
TRBJ2-2 | 16 | TRBD2 | TRBV5-1 | . | CASSLVPSGSSGELFF | TGCGCCAGCAGCTTGGTACCTAGCGGGAGTTCCGGGGAGCTGTTTTTT
TRBJ2-7 | 15 | TRBD1 | TRBV4-1 | . | CASSLAPGGQYEQYF | TGCGCCAGCAGCCTTGCCCCAGGGGGCCAATACGAGCAGTACTTC
TRBJ2-5 | 12 | . | TRBV5-1 | . | CASSASQETQYF | TGCGCCAGCAGCGCCAGCCAAGAGACCCAGTACTTC
TRBJ1-2 | 12 | . | TRBV19 | . | CASSLWAEPYTF | TGTGCCAGTAGCCTTTGGGCAGAGCCCTACACCTTC
TRBJ2-4 | 15 | . | TRBV6-5 | . | CASSPTGLAKNIQYF | TGTGCCAGCAGTCCCACAGGGTTAGCCAAAAACATTCAGTACTTC
TRBJ1-4 | 11 | . | TRBV29-1 | . | CSGRHNEKLFF | TGCAGCGGCCGACATAATGAAAAACTGTTTTTT
TRBJ2-3 | 13 | TRBD1 | TRBV7-8 | . | CASSLDRTGAKYF | TGTGCCAGCAGCTTAGACAGGACAGGGGCGAAGTATTTT
TRBJ2-7 | 14 | . | TRBV7-9 | few | CASTLAGISYEQYF | TGTGCCAGCACGTTGGCAGGAATCTCCTACGAGCAGTACTTC
TRBJ2-3 | 13 | TRBD2 | TRBV29-1 | few | CSAGRRERDTQYF | TGCAGCGCCGGGCGGCGGGAGAGGGATACGCAGTATTTT